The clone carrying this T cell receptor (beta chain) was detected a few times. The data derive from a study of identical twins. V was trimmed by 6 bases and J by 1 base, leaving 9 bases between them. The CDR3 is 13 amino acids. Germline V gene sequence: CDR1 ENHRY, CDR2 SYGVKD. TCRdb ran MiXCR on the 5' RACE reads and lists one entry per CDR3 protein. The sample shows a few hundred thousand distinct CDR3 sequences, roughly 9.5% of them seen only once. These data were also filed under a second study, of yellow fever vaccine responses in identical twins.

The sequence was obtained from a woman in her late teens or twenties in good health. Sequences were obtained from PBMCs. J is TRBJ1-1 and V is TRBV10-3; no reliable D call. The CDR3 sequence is CAISPYGNTEAFF. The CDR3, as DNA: TGTGCCATCAGCCCGTACGGGAACACTGAAGCTTTCTTT.